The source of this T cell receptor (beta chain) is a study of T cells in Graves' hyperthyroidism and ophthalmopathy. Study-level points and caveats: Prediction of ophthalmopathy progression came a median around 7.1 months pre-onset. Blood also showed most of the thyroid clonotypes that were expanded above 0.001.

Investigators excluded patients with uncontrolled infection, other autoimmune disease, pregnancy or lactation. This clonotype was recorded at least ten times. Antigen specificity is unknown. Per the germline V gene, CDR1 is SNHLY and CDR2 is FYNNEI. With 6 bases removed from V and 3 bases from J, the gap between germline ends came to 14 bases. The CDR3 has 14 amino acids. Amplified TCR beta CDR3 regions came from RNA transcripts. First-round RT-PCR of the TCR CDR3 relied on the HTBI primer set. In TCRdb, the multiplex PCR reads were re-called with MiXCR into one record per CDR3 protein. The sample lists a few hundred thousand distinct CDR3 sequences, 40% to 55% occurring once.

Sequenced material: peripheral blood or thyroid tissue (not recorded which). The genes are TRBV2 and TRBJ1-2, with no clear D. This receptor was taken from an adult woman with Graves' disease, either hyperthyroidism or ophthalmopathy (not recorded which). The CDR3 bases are TGTGCCAGCAGGGTGTCAGAACTTTACTATGGCTACACCTTC. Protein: CASRVSELYYGYTF.